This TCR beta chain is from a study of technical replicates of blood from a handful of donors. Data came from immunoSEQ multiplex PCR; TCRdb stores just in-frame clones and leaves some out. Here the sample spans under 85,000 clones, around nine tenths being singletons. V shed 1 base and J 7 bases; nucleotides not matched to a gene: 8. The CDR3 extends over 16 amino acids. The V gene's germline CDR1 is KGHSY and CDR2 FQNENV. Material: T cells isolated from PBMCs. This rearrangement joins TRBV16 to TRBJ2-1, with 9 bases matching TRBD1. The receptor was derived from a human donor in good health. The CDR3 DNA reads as TGTGCCAGCAGCCAATTACGGGACAGGGAAGAGAATGAGCAGTTCTTC. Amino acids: CASSQLRDREENEQFF.